Listed below are T cell receptor beta chains from one sample, sequenced in a study of blood T cells in healthy people across ages. One entry per CDR3 protein results from TCRdb running MiXCR on the 5' RACE reads. The repertoire holds about 1.4 million distinct CDR3 sequences, roughly 60% seen once, with 6.5% to 8.5% in the top ten. Sequencing was performed on blood. The receptors stem from a man aged 18-30 years in good health. CDR3s leave out the opening cysteine and the closing phenylalanine or tryptophan. Part of the rows lack a size; the others show once, few, many or a class for expanded clones.

J: TRBJ1-5
size: NA
V: TRBV3-1
CDR3: ASSQFILAQH

J: NA
size: few
V: TRBV29-1
CDR3: SVESSGEDYEQY

J: TRBJ2-7
size: few
V: TRBV29-1
CDR3: SVEISGGSYEQY

J: TRBJ2-1
size: NA
V: TRBV29-1
CDR3: SVEKGYSEQF

J: TRBJ1-5
size: NA
V: TRBV2
CDR3: ASSDGRSDQPQH

J: TRBJ2-3
size: few
V: TRBV7-9
CDR3: ASSPGTSGHTDTQY

J: TRBJ1-2
size: NA
V: TRBV5-5
CDR3: ASSPVVTGGYT

J: TRBJ2-4
size: NA
V: TRBV5-1
CDR3: ASSVNADRVAKNIQY

J: TRBJ2-1
size: few
V: TRBV6-5
CDR3: ASIGLAGAEQF

J: TRBJ1-1
size: NA
V: TRBV7-9
CDR3: ASSSLITGLRTEAF

J: TRBJ2-1
size: NA
V: TRBV6-2/TRBV6-3
CDR3: ASSYSGQDSYNEQF

J: TRBJ2-3
size: NA
V: TRBV11-2
CDR3: ASSFDRQAQY

J: TRBJ2-6
size: NA
V: TRBV7-2
CDR3: ASSFLQGTGANVLT

J: TRBJ2-5
size: NA
V: TRBV24-1
CDR3: ATSDLRDNEQY

J: TRBJ2-3
size: many
V: TRBV6-5
CDR3: ASSRTSGRTDTQY

J: TRBJ2-7
size: few
V: TRBV6-2/TRBV6-3
CDR3: ASSYPRGPRYEQY

J: TRBJ2-1
size: NA
V: TRBV7-6
CDR3: ASSLRRSSYEEQF

J: TRBJ2-3
size: few
V: TRBV20-1
CDR3: SARIQGGDTQY